Below are 2 T cell receptor beta chains sequenced from a single sample in a study of monozygotic twins with inflammatory bowel disease. TCRdb re-called the 5' RACE reads and catalogs CDR3 proteins one per entry, DNA excluded. The sample has more than 120,000 distinct CDR3 sequences. Input material: blood. Receptors originate from a human donor with ulcerative colitis or Crohn's disease, or a healthy co-twin of an affected twin (not recorded which).

The rearrangement uses TRBV16 and TRBJ1-6. The CDR3 contains 16 residues. CDR1 KGHSY and CDR2 FQNENV come from the germline V gene. CDR3 residues: CASSQGVLAGGSPLHF.

The V gene is TRBV7-2, the J gene TRBJ2-2; TCRdb indicates TRBD1, and absent DNA this call remains unverified. Germline V gene data show CDR1 as SGHTA and CDR2 as FQGNSA. The CDR3 extends over 14 amino acids. The CDR3 sequence: CASSLRGEAGELFF.